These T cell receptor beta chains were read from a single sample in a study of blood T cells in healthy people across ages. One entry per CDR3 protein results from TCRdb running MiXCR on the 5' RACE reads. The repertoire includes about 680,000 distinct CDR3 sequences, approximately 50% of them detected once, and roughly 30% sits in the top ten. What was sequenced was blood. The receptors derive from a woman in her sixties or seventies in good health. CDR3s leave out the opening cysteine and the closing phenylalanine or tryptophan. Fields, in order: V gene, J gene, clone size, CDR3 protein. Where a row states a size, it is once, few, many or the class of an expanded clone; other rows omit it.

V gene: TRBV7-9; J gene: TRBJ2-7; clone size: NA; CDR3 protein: ASSFSGVTYEQY
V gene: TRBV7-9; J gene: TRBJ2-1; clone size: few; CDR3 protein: ASSLVAGMVNEQF
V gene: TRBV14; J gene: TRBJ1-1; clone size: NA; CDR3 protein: ASSPQISNTEAF
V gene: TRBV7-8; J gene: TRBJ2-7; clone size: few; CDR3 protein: ASSPGLAGYYEQY
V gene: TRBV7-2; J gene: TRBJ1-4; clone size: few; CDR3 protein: ASSLATRGNEKLF
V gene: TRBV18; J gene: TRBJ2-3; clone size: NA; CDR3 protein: ASAIAQMPFGDTQY
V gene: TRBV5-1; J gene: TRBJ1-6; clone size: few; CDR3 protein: ASSPYLGQVNSPLH
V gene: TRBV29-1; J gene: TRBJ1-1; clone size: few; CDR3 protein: SVVGGREAF
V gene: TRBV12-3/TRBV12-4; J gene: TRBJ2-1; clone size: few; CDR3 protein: ASRRIAGAPRDEQF
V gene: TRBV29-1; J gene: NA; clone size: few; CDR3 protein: SVLPRTRTEGEQY
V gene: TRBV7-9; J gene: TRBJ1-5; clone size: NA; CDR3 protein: ASSFDGGNQPQH
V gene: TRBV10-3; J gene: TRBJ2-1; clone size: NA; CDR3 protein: AISPKGRDRGDNEQF
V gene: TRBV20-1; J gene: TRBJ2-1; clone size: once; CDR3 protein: SARPPSGTLPRDEQF
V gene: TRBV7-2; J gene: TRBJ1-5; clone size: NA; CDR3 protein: ASSSSPGGNQPQH
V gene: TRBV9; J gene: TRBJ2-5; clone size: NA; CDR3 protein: ASSVGFGEWVREQY
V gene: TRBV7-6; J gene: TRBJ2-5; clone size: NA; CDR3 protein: ASSISMVWGSHSEQY
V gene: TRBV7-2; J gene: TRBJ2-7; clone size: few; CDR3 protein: ASSSIPGQGNYEQY
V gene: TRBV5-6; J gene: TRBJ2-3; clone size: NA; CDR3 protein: ASSLGAATQY
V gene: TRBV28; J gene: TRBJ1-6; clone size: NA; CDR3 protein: ASSLAYTNSPLH
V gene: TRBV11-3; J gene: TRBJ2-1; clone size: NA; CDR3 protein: ASSGGRLAGVPYNEQF
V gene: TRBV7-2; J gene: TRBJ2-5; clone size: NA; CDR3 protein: ASSPRWAGTNEQY
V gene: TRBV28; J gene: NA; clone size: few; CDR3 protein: ASSLIADRGRTSEDYEQY
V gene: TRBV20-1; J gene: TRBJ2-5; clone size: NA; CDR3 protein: SARDFAGGYQETQY
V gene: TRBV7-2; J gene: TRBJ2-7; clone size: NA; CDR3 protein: ASSITGTENYEQY
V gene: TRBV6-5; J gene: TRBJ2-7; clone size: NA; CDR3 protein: ASSYGTGGYYEQY
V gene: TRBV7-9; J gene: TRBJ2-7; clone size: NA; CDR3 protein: ASSLALSSEQY
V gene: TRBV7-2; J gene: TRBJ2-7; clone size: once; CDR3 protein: ASSLDMTGGLYEQY
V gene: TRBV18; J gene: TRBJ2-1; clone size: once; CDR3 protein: ASSPSGGLAGGPGYYNEQF
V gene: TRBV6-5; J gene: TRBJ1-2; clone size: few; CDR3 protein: ASSSSGGGNYGYT
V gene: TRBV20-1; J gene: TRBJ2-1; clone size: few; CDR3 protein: SARDRRAGGLDEQF
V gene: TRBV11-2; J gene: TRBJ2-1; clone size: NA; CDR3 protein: ASSLDGLADEQF
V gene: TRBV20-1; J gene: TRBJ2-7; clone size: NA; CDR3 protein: SASAGEGYEQY
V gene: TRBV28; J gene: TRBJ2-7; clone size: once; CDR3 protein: ASSSPAALYNEQY
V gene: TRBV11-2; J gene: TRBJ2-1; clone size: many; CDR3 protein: ASSDPGGASYNEQF
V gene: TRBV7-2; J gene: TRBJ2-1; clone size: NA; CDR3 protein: ASSDGGNLNEQF
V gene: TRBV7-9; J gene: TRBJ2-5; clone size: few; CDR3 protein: ASRDYRGEQETQY
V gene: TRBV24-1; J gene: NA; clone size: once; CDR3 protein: ATSDLPGQGKMYNEQY
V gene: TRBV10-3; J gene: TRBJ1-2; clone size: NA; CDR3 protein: ASSELGQVYGYT
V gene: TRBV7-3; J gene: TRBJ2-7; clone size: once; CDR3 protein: ASSPGTSGGNEQY
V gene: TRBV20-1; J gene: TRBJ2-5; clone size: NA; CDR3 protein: SARSPDRADEQY
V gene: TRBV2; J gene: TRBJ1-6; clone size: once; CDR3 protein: ASGTGLNSPLH
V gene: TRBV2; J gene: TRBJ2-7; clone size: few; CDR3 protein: ASRGQRTAGRSYEQY
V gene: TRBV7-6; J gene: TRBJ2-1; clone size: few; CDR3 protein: ASSHGTGGRENEQF
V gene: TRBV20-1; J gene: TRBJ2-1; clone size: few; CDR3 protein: SANQRAVKSTNEQF
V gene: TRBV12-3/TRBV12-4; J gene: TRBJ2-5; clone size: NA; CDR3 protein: ASSVWPGETQY
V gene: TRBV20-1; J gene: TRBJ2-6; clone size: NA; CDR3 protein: SARDPARSGANVLT
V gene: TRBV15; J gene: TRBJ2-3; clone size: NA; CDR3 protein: ATSRVADTQY
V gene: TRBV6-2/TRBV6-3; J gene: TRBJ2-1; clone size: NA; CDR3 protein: ASSLQGWGQF
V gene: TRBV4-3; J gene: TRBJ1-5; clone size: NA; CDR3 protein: ASSQEVGVVQPQH
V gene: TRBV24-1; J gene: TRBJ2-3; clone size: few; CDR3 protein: ATAGQGYTDTQY
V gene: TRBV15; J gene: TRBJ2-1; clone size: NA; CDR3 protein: ATSREGRDEQF
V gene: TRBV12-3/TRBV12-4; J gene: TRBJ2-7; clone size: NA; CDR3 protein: ATGLKMGDSYEQY
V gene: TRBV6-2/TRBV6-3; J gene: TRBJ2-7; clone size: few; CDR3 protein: ASSYRTEIYEQY
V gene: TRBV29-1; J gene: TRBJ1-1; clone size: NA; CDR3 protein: SVARTGAGTEAF
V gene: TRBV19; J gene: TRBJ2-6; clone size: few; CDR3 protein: ASGPVPGANVLT
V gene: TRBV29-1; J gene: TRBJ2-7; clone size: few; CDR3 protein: SVDTYNEQY
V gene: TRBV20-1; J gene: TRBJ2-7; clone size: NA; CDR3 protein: SAGASGTTEQY